The source of this TCR beta chain is a study of cytomegalovirus exposure and HLA in healthy donors. The PCR was carried out with 60 Vbeta primers and 13 Jbeta primers. The table came from immunoSEQ multiplex PCR; TCRdb's copy has only in-frame clones and leaves some out. Of more than 60,000 clones in the sample, under 80% were seen once. Trimming cost V 4 bases and J 1 base; bases outside gene matches: 4. The V gene's germline CDR1 is MGHRA and CDR2 YSYEKL. This CDR3 has 14 amino acids. Note on this clone: The antigen is not known.

Broader study findings: A previous analysis found most TCR beta V segments productive roughly 87% or roughly 30% of the time. CMV serostatus stood as the only immune exposure information on hand.

This TCR was sampled from a male donor in good health and CMV-seropositive. What was sequenced was PBMCs. The chain joins TRBV4-1 to TRBJ2-7; the match to TRBD1 covers 7 bases. CDR3 coding DNA: TGCGCCAGCAGCCCGACGGGACAGTCCTACGAGCAGTACTTC. Protein sequence: CASSPTGQSYEQYF.